The clone carrying this T cell receptor beta chain appeared many times. These data are taken from a study of T-cell reconstitution after alpha-beta-depleted transplantation in children. Construction of the TCRbeta library involved unique molecular identifiers. One entry per CDR3 protein, called by TCRdb with MiXCR from the PCR reads. The data show 420,000 or so distinct CDR3 sequences, with roughly a tenth seen just once and approximately 5% held by the top ten. The CDR3 spans 14 residues. Trimming removed 8 bases from V and 3 bases from J, with 13 bases in between. The sequence was collected from a human donor who donated a stem cell graft to a child with acute myeloid leukemia. The sample here was PBMCs from the stem cell graft donor, taken from the stem cell graft. V is TRBV12-3 or TRBV12-4 and J is TRBJ1-4, with a possible D match to TRBD1 (5 bases). The CDR3 bases are TGTGCCAGCGCTTCCCCGGGACCTAATGAAAAACTGTTTTTT. Translation: CASASPGPNEKLFF.